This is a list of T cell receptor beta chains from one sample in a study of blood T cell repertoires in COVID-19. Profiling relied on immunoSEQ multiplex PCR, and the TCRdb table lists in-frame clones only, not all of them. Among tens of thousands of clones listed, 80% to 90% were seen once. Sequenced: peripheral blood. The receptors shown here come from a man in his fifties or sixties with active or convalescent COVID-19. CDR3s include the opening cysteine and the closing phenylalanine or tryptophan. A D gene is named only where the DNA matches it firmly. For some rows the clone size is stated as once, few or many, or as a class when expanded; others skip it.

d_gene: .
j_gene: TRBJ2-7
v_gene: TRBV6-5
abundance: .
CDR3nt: TGTGCCAGCAGGGGGGGGGCTACTAGGCCTTACGAGCAGTACTTC
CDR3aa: CASRGGATRPYEQYF

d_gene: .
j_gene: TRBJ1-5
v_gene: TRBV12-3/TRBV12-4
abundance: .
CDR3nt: TGTGCCAGCAGTTTACAAGGGGATCAGCCCCAGCATTTT
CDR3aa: CASSLQGDQPQHF

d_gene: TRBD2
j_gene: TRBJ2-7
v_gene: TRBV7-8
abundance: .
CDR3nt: TGTGCCAGCAGCTTAGGGACTAGCGGGACTCCTCACGAGCAGTACTTC
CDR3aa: CASSLGTSGTPHEQYF

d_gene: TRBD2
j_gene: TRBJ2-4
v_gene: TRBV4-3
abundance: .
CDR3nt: TGCGCCAGCAGCCAAGGCCCTACTAGCGGGGGGACAATAGCCAAAAACATTCAGTACTTC
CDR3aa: CASSQGPTSGGTIAKNIQYF

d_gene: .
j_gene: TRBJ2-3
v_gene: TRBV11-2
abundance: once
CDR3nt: TGTGCCAGCAGCTTAGTTGGGAGTGGCTACACAGATACGCAGTATTTT
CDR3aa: CASSLVGSGYTDTQYF

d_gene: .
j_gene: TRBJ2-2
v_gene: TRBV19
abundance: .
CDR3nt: TGTGCCAGTAGTATAAAGTTCGGCGGGGAGCTGTTTTTT
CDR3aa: CASSIKFGGELFF

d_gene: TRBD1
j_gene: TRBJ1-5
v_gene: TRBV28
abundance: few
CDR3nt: TGTGCCAGCAGGGAGACAGGGAATCAGCCCCAGCATTTT
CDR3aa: CASRETGNQPQHF

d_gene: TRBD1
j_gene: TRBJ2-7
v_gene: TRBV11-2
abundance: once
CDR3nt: TGTGCCAGCAGCCTGGACAGGGAGTACGAGCAGTACTTC
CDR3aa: CASSLDREYEQYF

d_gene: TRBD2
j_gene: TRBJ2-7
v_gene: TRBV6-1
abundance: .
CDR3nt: TGTGCCAGCAGTGCAGGGACTAGCGGGAGGAACTACGAGCAGTACTTC
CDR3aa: CASSAGTSGRNYEQYF

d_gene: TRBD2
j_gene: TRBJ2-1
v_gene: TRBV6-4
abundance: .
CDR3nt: TGTGCCAGCAGTGAGACTAGCGGGAGTATCAATGAGCAGTTCTTC
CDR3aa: CASSETSGSINEQFF

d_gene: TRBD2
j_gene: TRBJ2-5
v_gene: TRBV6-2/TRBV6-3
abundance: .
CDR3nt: TGTGCCAGCAGTTACTCGTTCGCGGGGGAAGAGACCCAGTACTTC
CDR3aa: CASSYSFAGEETQYF

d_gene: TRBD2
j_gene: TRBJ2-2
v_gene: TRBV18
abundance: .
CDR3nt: TGTGCCAGCTCAGCGACCGGGACTAGCGGGGGGAACACCGGGGAGCTGTTTTTT
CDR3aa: CASSATGTSGGNTGELFF

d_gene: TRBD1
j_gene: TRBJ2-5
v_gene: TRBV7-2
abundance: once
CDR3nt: TGTGCCAGCAGCCCACTCCGGGACAGTCAAGAGACCCAGTACTTC
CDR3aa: CASSPLRDSQETQYF

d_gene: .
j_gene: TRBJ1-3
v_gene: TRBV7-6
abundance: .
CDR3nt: TGTGCCAGCAGCTCCCCACAAGGAAACACCATATATTTT
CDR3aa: CASSSPQGNTIYF

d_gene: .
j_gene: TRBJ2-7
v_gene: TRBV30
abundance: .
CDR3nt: TGTGCCTGGAGTGCCTCTCTTTCCAGGGGGGACAACGAGCAGTACTTC
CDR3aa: CAWSASLSRGDNEQYF

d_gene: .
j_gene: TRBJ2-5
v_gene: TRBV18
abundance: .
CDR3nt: TGTGCCAGCTCACCAGAGACAGGCCCGTACCAAGAGACCCAGTACTTC
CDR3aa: CASSPETGPYQETQYF

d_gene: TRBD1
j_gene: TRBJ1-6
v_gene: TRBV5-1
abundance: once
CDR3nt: TGCGCCAGCAGCCCGGGGGGGACAGGGTCCGGGATTAATTCACCCCTCCACTTT
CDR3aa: CASSPGGTGSGINSPLHF

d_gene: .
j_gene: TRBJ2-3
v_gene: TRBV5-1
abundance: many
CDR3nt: TGCGCCAGCAGCTCGCTACTCCTCACAGATACGCAGTATTTT
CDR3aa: CASSSLLLTDTQYF

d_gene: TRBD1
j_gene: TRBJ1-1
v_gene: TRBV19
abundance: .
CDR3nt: TGTGCCAGTAGGAGCTTTGGACAGGGTAACTCTGAAGCTTTCTTT
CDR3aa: CASRSFGQGNSEAFF

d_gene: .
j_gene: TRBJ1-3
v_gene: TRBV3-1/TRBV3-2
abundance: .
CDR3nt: TGTGCCAGCAGCCAAGCGTCCGGAGCCGGAAACACCATATATTTT
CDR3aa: CASSQASGAGNTIYF

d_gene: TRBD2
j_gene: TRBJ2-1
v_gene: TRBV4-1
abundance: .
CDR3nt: TGCGCCAGCAGCCAGGAGGGGACTAGCGGGGGGTCCACCTACAATGAGCAGTTCTTC
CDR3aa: CASSQEGTSGGSTYNEQFF

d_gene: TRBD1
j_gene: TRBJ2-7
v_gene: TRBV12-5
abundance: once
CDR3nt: TGTGCTAGTGGTTTGGGGGACAGGGTCTACGAGCAGTACTTC
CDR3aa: CASGLGDRVYEQYF

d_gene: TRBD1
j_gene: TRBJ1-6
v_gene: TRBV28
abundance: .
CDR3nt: TGTGCCAGCAGCCGGACAGGGGATAATTCACCCCTCCACTTT
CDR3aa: CASSRTGDNSPLHF

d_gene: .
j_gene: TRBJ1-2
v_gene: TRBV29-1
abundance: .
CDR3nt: TGCAGCGTTGAAGAGTTGAAGTTACAACATGGCTACACCTTC
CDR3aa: CSVEELKLQHGYTF

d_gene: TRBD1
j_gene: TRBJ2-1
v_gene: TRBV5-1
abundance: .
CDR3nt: TGCGCCAGCAGCTTGGGACAGGGGGCGTACAATGAGCAGTTCTTC
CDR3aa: CASSLGQGAYNEQFF

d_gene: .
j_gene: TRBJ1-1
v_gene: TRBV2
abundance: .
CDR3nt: TGTGCCAGCAGCCCCACAAGGAACACTGAAGCTTTCTTT
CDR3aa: CASSPTRNTEAFF

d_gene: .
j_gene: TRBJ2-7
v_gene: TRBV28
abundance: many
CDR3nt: TGTGCCAGCAGCCAACAGAGCTACGAGCAGTACTTC
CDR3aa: CASSQQSYEQYF

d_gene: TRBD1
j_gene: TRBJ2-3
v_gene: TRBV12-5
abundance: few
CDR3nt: TGTGCTAGTGGTTTGGTACTTGAAGGACAGGGGACAGATACGCAGTATTTT
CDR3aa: CASGLVLEGQGTDTQYF

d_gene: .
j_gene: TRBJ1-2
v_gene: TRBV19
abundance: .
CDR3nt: TGTGCCAGTAGTCCCTTCCCCACAGGGAGAGATGGCTACACCTTC
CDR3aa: CASSPFPTGRDGYTF

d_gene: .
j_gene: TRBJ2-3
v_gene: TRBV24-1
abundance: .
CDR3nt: TGTGCCACCAGTGACCCCAGTGAGGCCACAGATACGCAGTATTTT
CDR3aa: CATSDPSEATDTQYF

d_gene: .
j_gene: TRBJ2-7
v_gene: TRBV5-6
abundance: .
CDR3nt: TGTGCCAGCACCCGGTGGGGGGCCTACGAGCAGTACTTC
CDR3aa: CASTRWGAYEQYF

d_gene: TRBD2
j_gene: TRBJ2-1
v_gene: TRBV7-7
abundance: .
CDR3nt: TGTGCCAGCAGCTTAACCTCGGGACTAGCGGGAGACAATGAGCAGTTCTTC
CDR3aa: CASSLTSGLAGDNEQFF

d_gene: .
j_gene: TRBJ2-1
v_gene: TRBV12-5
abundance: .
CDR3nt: TGTGCTAGTGGCATGGGCGGGCCCGGGGAGCAGTTCTTC
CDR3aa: CASGMGGPGEQFF

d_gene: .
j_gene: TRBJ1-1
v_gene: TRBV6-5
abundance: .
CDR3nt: TGTGCCAGCAACATGGGGGCTGGCACTGAAGCTTTCTTT
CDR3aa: CASNMGAGTEAFF

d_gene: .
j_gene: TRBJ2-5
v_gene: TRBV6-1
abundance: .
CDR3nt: TGTGCCAGCAGTGAAGTCCGCAGGGAGACCCAGTACTTC
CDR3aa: CASSEVRRETQYF

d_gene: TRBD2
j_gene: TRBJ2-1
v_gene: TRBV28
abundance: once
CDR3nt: TGTGCCAGCAAACATGCGGGAGGGGTCGTGGATGAGCAGTTCTTC
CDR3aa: CASKHAGGVVDEQFF

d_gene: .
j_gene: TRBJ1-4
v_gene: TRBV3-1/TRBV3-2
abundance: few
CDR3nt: TGTGCCAGCAGCCAAGATCTTGGGGCTGGAAATGAAAAACTGTTTTTT
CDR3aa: CASSQDLGAGNEKLFF

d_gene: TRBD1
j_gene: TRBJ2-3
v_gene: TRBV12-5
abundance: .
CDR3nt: TGTGCTAGTGGTTTGGTAATTAGGACAGGGGATATTCCAGATACGCAGTATTTT
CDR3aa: CASGLVIRTGDIPDTQYF

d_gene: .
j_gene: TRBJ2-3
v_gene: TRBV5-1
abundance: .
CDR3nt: TGCGCCAGCAGCCCGGGGGGCTCTAGCACAGATACGCAGTATTTT
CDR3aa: CASSPGGSSTDTQYF

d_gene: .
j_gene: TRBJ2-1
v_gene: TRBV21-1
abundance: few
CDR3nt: TGTGCCAGCAGCAAAGGGGTCCTAGCGGGAGAATACAATGAGCAGTTCTTC
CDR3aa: CASSKGVLAGEYNEQFF

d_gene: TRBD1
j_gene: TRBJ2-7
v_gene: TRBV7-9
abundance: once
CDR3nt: TGTGCCAGCAGCCATTCCCCAGGGGGCGGGTACGAGCAGTACTTC
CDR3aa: CASSHSPGGGYEQYF

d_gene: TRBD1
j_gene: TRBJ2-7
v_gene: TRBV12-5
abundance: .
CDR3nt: TGTGCTAGTGGTTGGGACAGGTCTGGGGGGGAGCAGTACTTC
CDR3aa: CASGWDRSGGEQYF

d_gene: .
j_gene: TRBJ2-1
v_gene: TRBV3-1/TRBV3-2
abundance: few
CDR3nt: TGTGCCAGCAGCCCGCGGGGCTACAATGAGCAGTTCTTC
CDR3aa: CASSPRGYNEQFF

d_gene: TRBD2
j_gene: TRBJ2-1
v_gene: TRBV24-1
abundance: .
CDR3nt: TGTGCCACCAGTGACCGGACTAGCGGGAGTCGTAATGAGCAGTTCTTC
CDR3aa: CATSDRTSGSRNEQFF

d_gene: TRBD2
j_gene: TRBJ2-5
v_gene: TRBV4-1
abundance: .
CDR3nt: TGCGCCAGCGCCCGGTATGAGGCTAGCGGGATGGTCCAAGAGACCCAGTACTTC
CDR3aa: CASARYEASGMVQETQYF

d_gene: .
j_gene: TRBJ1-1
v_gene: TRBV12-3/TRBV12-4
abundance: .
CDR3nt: TGTGCCAGCAGTTTAGCCGGGTTTGAAGCTTTCTTT
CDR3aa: CASSLAGFEAFF